This T cell receptor beta chain was captured in a study of blood T cell repertoires in COVID-19. CDR3 length: 14 amino acids. V lost 4 bases and J 3 bases, leaving 11 bases between the germline ends. The germline V gene encodes CDR1 MNHEY and CDR2 SMNVEV (reference sequence). This clone was counted once. This sample includes further DNA sequences coding for the same CDR3. The protocol was immunoSEQ multiplex PCR, while the TCRdb copy is restricted to in-frame clones and leaves out a portion. The table records approximately 300,000 clones, 92% of them present only once. This chain links TRBV27 with TRBJ2-3; maybe TRBD1 (5 bases). This receptor was taken from a woman in her thirties who had recovered from COVID-19. The sample consisted of PBMCs or T cells enriched from blood (not recorded which). Written as DNA, the CDR3 is TGTGCCAGCAGTTCCCGTCAGGGTACAGATACGCAGTATTTT. Translation: CASSSRQGTDTQYF.